This T cell receptor (beta chain) is from a study of T-cell memory formation after mild COVID-19. General study findings and limits: Mainly in CM and EM were contracting CD4+ clones; CD8+ were in EMRA. Contracting clones from day 15 to 85 showed balanced CD4/CD8; later expanders favored CD4+. There were some responding clones in pre-infection memory, which suggested that cross-reactive memory had joined.

The V and J ends lost 6 bases and 1 base, in that order; junction bases with no gene match: 6. Germline V CDR1 and CDR2: DFQATT, SNEGSKA (reference sequence). The CDR3 is 15 residues long. MiXCR, applied by TCRdb to the 5' RACE reads, yields one record per CDR3 protein. The profile covers around 320,000 distinct CDR3 sequences, with approximately 29% appearing a single time and roughly 13% taken by the ten largest. This clonotype has only a few counts. No antigen is known for it. This TCR came from an adult woman who had mild COVID-19 (a few samples of this study predate the infection). Cell type and time point are not known. The sequenced sample consisted of PBMCs or a T cell subset sorted from them (not recorded which). The chain uses TRBV20-1 and TRBJ1-5, with TRBD1 matching 10 bases. For the CDR3, the DNA is TGCAGTGCCCCCCCGGACAGGGGGAGCAATCAGCCCCAGCATTTT. This sequence encodes CSAPPDRGSNQPQHF.